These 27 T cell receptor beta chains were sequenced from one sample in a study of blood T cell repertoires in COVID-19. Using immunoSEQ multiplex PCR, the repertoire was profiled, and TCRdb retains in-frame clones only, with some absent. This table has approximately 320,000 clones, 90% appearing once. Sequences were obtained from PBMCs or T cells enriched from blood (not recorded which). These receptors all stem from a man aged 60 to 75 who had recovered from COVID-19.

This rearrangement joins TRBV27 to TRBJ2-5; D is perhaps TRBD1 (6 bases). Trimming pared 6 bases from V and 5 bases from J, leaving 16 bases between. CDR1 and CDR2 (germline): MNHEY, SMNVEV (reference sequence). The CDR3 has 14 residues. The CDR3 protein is CASRTVGAQETQYF. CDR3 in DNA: TGTGCCAGCAGAACCGTGGGGGCGCAGGAGACCCAGTACTTC.

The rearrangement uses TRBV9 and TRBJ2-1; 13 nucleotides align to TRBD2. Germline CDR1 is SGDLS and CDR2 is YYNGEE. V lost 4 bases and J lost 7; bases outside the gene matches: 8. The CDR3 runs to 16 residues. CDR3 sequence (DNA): TGTGCCAGCAGCCGAGGGACTAGCGGGAAAGAAAATGAGCAGTTCTTC. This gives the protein CASSRGTSGKENEQFF. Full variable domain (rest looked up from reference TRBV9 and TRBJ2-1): DSGVTQTPKHLITATGQRVTLRCSPRSGDLSVYWYQQSLDQGLQFLIQYYNGEERAKGNILERFSAQQFPDLHSELNLSSLELGDSALYFCASSRGTSGKENEQFFGPGTRLTVL.

This CDR3 is CASSDSVSSYNEQFF. The CDR3 nucleotides read TGTGCCAGCAGTGATAGCGTTAGCTCCTACAATGAGCAGTTCTTC. The gene calls are TRBV2 and TRBJ2-1, with D maybe TRBD2 (5 bases). Germline values: CDR1 SNHLY, CDR2 FYNNEI. The CDR3 consists of 15 residues. V was shortened by 3 bases and J by 0 bases, with 9 bases between the two germline ends.

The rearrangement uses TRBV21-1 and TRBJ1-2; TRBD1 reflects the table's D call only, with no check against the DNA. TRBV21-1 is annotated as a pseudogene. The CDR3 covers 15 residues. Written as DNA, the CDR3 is TGTGCCAGCACTACAGGGACACCATGGAACTATGGCTACACCTTC. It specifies CASTTGTPWNYGYTF.

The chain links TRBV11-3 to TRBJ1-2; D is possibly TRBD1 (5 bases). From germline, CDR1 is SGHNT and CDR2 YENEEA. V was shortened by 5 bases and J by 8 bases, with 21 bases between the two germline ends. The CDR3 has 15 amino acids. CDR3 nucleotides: TGTGCCAGCAGCAAAGCTCGGCAGGGTAGTCCAGGCTACACCTTC. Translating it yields CASSKARQGSPGYTF.

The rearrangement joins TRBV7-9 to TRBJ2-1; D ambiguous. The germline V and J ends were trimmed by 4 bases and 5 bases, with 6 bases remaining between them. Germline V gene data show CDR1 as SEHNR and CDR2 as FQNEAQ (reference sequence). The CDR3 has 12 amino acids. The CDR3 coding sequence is TGTGCCAGCAGCTCCCCCAACAATGAGCAGTTCTTC. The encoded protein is CASSSPNNEQFF. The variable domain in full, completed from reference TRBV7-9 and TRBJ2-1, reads DTGVSQNPRHKITKRGQNVTFRCDPISEHNRLYWYRQTLGQGPEFLTYFQNEAQLEKSRLLSDRFSAERPKGSFSTLEIQRTEQGDSAMYLCASSSPNNEQFFGPGTRLTVL.

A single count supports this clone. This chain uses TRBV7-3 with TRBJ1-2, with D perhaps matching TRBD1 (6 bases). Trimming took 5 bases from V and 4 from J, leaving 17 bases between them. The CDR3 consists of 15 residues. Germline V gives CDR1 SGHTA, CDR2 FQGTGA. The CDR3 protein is CASSEGQKGPYGYTF. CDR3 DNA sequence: TGTGCCAGCAGCGAGGGACAAAAAGGGCCCTATGGCTACACCTTC.

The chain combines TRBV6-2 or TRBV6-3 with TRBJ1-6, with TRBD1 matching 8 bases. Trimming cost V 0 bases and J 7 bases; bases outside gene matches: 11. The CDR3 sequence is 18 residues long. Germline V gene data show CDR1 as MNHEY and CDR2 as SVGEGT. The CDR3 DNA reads TGTGCCAGCAGTTACTCCGTTTTTTGGACAGGGACAAATTCACCCCTCCACTTT. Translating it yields CASSYSVFWTGTNSPLHF.

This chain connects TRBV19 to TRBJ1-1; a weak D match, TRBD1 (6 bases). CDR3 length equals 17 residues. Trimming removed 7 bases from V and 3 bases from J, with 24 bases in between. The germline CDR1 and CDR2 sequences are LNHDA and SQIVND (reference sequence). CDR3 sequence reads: CASNTLDRSDMDTEAFF. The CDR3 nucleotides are TGTGCCAGTAATACCTTGGACAGATCGGATATGGACACTGAAGCTTTCTTT. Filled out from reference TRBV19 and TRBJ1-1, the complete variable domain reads DGGITQSPKYLFRKEGQNVTLSCEQNLNHDAMYWYRQDPGQGLRLIYYSQIVNDFQKGDIAEGYSVSREKKESFPLTVTSAQKNPTAFYLCASNTLDRSDMDTEAFFGQGTRLTVV.

CDR3 in DNA: TGTGCCACCAGCAGAGAAAGACAAGAAAAACTGTTTTTT. This codes for CATSRERQEKLFF. The rearrangement links TRBV15 to TRBJ1-4; D call uncertain. Per the germline V gene, CDR1 is LNHNV and CDR2 is YYDKDF (reference sequence). The V and J ends lost 0 bases and 8 bases respectively, with 7 bases between them. CDR3 length: 13 amino acids.

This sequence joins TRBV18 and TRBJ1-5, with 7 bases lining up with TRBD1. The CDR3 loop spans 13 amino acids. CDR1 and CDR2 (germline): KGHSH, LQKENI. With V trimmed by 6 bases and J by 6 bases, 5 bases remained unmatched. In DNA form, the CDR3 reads TGTGCCAGCTCGCCGACAGGGAGTCAGCCCCAGCATTTT. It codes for CASSPTGSQPQHF.

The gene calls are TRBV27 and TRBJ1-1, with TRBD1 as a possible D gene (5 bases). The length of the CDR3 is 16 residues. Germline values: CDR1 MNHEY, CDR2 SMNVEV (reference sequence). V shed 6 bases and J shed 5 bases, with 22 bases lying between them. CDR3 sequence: CASRENRQSGWTEAFF. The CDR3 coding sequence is TGTGCCAGCAGGGAGAACCGACAGTCAGGATGGACTGAAGCTTTCTTT.

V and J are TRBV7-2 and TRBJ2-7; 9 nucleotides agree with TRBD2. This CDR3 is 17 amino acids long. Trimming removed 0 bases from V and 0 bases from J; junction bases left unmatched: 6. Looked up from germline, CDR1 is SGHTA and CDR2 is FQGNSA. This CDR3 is CASSLAPSGVSSYEQYF. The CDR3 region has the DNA TGTGCCAGCAGCTTAGCCCCTAGCGGGGTCAGCTCCTACGAGCAGTACTTC. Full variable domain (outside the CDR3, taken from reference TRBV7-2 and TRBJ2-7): GAGVSQSPSNKVTEKGKDVELRCDPISGHTALYWYRQSLGQGLEFLIYFQGNSAPDKSGLPSDRFSAERTGGSVSTLTIQRTQQEDSAVYLCASSLAPSGVSSYEQYFGPGTRLTVT.

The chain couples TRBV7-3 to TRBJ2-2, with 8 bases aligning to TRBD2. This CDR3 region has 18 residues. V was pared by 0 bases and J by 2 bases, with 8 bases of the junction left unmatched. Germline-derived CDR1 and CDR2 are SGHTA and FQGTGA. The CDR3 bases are TGTGCCAGCAGCTTAACCCCCCCAAGCGGGGGAAACACCGGGGAGCTGTTTTTT. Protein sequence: CASSLTPPSGGNTGELFF.

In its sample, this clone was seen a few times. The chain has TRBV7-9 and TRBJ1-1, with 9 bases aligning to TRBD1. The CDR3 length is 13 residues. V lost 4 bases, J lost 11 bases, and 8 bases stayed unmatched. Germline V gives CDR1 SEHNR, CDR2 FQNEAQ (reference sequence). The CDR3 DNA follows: TGTGCCAGCAGCTCTAAAAACGACAGGGGGGCTTTCTTT. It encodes CASSSKNDRGAFF.

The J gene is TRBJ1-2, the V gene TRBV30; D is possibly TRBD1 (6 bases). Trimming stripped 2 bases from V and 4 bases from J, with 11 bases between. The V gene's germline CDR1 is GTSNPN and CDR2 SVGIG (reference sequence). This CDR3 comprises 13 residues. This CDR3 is CAWSLGGGYGYTF. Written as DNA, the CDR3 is TGTGCCTGGAGTTTAGGGGGGGGCTATGGCTACACCTTC.

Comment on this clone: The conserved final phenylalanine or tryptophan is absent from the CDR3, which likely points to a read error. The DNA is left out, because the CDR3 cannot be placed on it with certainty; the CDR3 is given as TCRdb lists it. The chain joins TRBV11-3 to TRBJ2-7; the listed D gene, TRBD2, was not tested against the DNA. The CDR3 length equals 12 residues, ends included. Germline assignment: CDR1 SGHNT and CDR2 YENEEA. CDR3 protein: CASSHLGGELEP.

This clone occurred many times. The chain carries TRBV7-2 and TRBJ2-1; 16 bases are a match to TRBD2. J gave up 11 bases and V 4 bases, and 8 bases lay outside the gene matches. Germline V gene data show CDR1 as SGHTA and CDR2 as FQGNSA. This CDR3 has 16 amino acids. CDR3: CASSSAGTSGRGKQFF. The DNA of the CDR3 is TGTGCCAGCAGCTCCGCCGGGACTAGCGGGAGGGGCAAGCAGTTCTTC.

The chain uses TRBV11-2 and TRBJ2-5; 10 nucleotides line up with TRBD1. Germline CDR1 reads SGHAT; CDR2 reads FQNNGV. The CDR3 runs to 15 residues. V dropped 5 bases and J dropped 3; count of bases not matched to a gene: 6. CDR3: CASSRGQGIEETQYF. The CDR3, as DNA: TGTGCCAGCAGCCGGGGACAGGGGATTGAAGAGACCCAGTACTTC.

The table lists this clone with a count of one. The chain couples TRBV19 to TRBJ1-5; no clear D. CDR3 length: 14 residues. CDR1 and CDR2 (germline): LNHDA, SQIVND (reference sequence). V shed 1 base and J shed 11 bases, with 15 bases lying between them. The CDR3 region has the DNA TGTGCCAGTAGTATAGCAGGTGGGCAGCAGGCCCAGCATTTT. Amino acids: CASSIAGGQQAQHF.

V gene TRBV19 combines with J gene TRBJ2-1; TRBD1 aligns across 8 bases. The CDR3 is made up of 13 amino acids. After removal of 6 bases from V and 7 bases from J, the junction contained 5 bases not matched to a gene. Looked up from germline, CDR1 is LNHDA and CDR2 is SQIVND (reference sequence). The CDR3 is CASSLDRENEQFF. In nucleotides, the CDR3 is TGTGCCAGTAGCCTGGACAGGGAGAATGAGCAGTTCTTC.

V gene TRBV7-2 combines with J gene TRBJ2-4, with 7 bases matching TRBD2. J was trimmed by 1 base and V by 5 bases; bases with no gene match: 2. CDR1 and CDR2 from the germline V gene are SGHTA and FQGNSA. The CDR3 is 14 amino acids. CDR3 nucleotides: TGTGCCAGCAGCCGGGAGGCGGCCAAAAACATTCAGTACTTC. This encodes CASSREAAKNIQYF.

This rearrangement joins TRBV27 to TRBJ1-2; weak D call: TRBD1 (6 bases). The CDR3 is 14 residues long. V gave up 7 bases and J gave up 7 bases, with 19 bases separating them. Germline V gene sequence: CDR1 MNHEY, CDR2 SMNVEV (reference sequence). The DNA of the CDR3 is TGTGCCAGCATCCCTTTGACAGGCCAAGGTGGCTACACCTTC. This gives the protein CASIPLTGQGGYTF.

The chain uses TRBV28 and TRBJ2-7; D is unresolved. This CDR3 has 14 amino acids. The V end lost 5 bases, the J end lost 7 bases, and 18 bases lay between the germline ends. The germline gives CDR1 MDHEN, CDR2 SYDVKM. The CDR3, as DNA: TGTGCCAGCAGTCCCCGGAGTGCGATTATGGAGCAGTACTTC. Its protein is CASSPRSAIMEQYF.

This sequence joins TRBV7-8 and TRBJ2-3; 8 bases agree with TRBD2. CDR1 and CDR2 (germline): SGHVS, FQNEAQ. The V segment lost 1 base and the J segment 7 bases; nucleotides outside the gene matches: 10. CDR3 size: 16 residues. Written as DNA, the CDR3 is TGTGCCAGCAGCTTAGAAGCGGGAGATGGGCAATATACGCAGTATTTT. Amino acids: CASSLEAGDGQYTQYF.

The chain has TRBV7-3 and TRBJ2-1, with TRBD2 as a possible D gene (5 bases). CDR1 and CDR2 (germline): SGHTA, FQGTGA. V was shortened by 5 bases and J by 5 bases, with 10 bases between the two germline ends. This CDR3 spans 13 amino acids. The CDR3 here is CASSRTGDNEQFF. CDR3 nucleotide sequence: TGTGCCAGCAGCCGGACTGGCGACAATGAGCAGTTCTTC. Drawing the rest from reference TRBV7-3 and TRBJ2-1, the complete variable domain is GAGVSQTPSNKVTEKGKYVELRCDPISGHTALYWYRQSLGQGPEFLIYFQGTGAADDSGLPNDRFFAVRPEGSVSTLKIQRTERGDSAVYLCASSRTGDNEQFFGPGTRLTVL.

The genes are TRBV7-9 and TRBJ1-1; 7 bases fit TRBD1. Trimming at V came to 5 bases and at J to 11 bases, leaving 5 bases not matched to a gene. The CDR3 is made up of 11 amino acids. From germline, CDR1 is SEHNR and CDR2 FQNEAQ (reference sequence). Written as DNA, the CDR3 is TGTGCCAGCAGCAACAGGGGTGAGGCTTTCTTT. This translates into CASSNRGEAFF.